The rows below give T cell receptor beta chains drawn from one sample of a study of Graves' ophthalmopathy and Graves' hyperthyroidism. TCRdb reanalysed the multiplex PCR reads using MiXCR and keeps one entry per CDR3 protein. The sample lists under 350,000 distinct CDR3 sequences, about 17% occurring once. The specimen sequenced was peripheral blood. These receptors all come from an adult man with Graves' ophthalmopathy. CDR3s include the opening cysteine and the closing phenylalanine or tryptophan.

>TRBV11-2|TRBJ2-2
CASSLDWDTGELFF
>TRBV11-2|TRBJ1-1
CASSLESFRGNTEAFF
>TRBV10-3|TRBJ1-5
CAISDQKPGQGADQPQHF
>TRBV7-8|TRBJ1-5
CASSSLALDQPQHF
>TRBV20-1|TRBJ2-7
CSAAGGQGFSYEQYF
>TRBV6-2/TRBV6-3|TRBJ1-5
CASIPGTGRSGSNQPQHF
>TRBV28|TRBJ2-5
CASSSPSDQETQYF
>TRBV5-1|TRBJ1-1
CASSSSGQGATEAFF
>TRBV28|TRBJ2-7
CASSFRDRTYEQYF
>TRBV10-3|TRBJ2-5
CAISANSGGQETQYF
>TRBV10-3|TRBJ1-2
CAISEEGGYGYTF
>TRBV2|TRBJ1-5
CASRGLLNQPQHF
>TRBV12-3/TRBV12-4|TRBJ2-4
CASSTPAKNIQYF
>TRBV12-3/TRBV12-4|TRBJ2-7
CASSTGQGLYEQYF
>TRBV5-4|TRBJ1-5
CASSLFGRNQPQHF
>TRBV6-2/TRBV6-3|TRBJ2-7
CASSYSDSGGYEQYF
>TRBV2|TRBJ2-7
CASSTWTDGISYEQYF
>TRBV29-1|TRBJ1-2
CSVEDRMSDGYTF
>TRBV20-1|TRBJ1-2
CSATDGRDYGYTF
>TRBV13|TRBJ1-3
CASSADPGTGSGNTIYF
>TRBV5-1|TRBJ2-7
CASAGGSLVYEQYF
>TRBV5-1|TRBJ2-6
CASSLGGNSGANVLTF